This paragraph reports one T cell receptor beta chain. The clone's antigen remains unknown. One base away there is no much larger clone; base qualities are not given. Patients with a history of autoimmune disease or receiving systemic immunosuppression were excluded from the trial. Peripheral blood for TCR sequencing was collected from all dose cohorts at baseline, on cycle 4 day 1, and on cycle 7 day 1. The samples were drawn from a first-in-human, open-label, multicenter phase I dose-escalation trial of ivuxolimab. Adults with locally advanced or metastatic melanoma, renal cell, hepatocellular, or head and neck squamous cell carcinoma were enrolled in the trial. Before TCR sequencing, CD4+ T cells and CD8+ T cells were sorted from peripheral blood as separate populations. From the cysteine up to the phenylalanine, the CDR3 has a length of 19 residues. Only CDR3 DNA remains: 57 bases, in frame from the first base. At the junction V is shortened by 4 bases and J by 2 bases; bases outside the gene matches: 13. As encoded in the germline V gene, CDR1 is SGHRS while CDR2 is YFSETQ.

The data were taken from a study of OX40 agonist ivuxolimab in advanced cancers. About the investigation overall: Ivuxolimab, which targeted the costimulatory receptor OX40 (CD134), was an agonistic, fully human IgG2 monoclonal antibody. Intravenous ivuxolimab was administered to patients every 2 weeks at six dose levels: 0.01, 0.1, 0.3, 1.5, 3 and 10 mg/kg. Among the roughly 50 dose-escalation patients, approximately 20 had hepatocellular carcinoma, approximately 15 melanoma, 9 renal cell carcinoma and 9 head and neck cancer. In the dose-escalation cohort, 65% to 85% of patients were male, and the mean age was 60 years with a range of roughly 20 to 79. Patients were allowed to have had prior anti-PD-1, anti-PD-L1 or anti-CTLA-4 therapy, and approximately 40% of the dose-escalation patients had been treated with checkpoint inhibitors. Partial responses were achieved by three dose-escalation patients, of whom one had hepatocellular carcinoma and two had cutaneous melanoma. The purpose of peripheral TCRbeta sequencing was to test whether ivuxolimab changed TCR sequence diversity and led to clonal T-cell expansion. The paper reports the monotherapy dose-escalation portion (N of about 50 patients) of the phase I ivuxolimab trial.

On the study overall, not on this receptor specifically: After ivuxolimab, more expanded clones were found on average in CD8+ T cells than in CD4+ T cells. Low levels of normalized T-cell clonal expansion were also seen in some patients who did not respond. Which antigens the clonally expanded peripheral T cells were specific for was not determined. At doses from 0.1 to 3.0 mg/kg, clonal expansion was seen in both CD4+ and CD8+ blood T cells between baseline and week 6. In the 0.1-3.0 mg/kg groups, partial responders were among the patients with the lowest normalized peripheral clonal expansion, particularly in CD8+ T cells.

To sequence the TCRbeta CDR3 region, genomic DNA was isolated from the sorted cells. The immunoSEQ Assay was used to sequence the TCRbeta CDR3 regions. In its TCRdb copy, this immuneACCESS table keeps in-frame sequences only and misses some clones. Where compared with another copy, unresolved V genes explain less than half of these, and the others have no known cause. The table for this sample lists some 32,000 clones; about four fifths of them were counted only once. Approximately 21% of the sample is taken by the ten largest. The chain is encoded by TRBV5-1 joined to TRBJ2-1; 12 middle bases align to TRBD2. The input for sequencing was CD4+ or CD8+ T cells sorted from blood, taken in a trial of the OX40 agonist ivuxolimab. The source of this sequence is an adult with an advanced solid tumor such as melanoma, head and neck, liver or kidney cancer. CDR3 reads: CASSKTTSGRTRTYNEQFF. In nucleotide form, the sequence is TGCGCCAGCAGCAAAACCACTAGCGGGAGGACTCGTACCTACAATGAGCAGTTCTTC.